A single sample is the source of the 10 T cell receptor beta chains below, sequenced in a study of CD8+CD57+ T cells in acquired aplastic anemia. Profiling of TCR beta VDJ combinations and CDR3 sequences used genomic DNA as template. TCRdb re-called the reads with MiXCR, one entry per CDR3 protein. The data show some 160,000 distinct CDR3 sequences, with 40% to 50% seen just once and 25% to 40% held by the top ten. All sequencing subjects had displayed CD8+CD57+ cell expansion on flow cytometry. The specimen was sorted CD4+, CD8+, or CD8+CD57+ T cells (not recorded which) from PBMCs. The receptors originated from a human donor with aplastic anemia.

The CDR3 DNA sequence: TGCGCCAGCAGCTTGTACGGGACAACCTTAGCCTACGAGCAGTACTTC. Encoded protein: CASSLYGTTLAYEQYF. This sequence joins TRBV5-1 and TRBJ2-7; TRBD1 is a possible D gene (6 bases). Germline V gene lookup returns CDR1 SGHRS and CDR2 YFSETQ. The CDR3 has 16 amino acids. Trimming left V 1 base short and J 2 bases short, with 16 bases between.

This clonotype appeared once. This rearrangement joins TRBV10-3 to TRBJ2-7; D gene uncertain. The CDR3 totals 12 residues. Between the trimmed V and J ends, which lost 4 bases and 7 bases, there was a span of 11 bases. CDR1 is ENHRY and CDR2 is SYGVKD in the germline V gene. CDR3 amino acids: CAISAAYNEQYF. The CDR3 DNA is TGTGCCATCAGTGCGGCCTACAATGAGCAGTACTTC.

The rearrangement uses TRBV14 and TRBJ1-2, with D possibly TRBD1 on 5 matching bases. The germline CDR1 and CDR2 sequences are SGHDN and FVKESK. V was pared by 4 bases and J by 10 bases, with 16 bases between. This CDR3 spans 13 amino acids. The CDR3 sequence: CASSLQQGEAYTF. The CDR3 region has the DNA TGTGCCAGCAGCCTACAGCAAGGGGAGGCCTACACCTTC. The full variable domain, its missing parts supplied by reference TRBV14 and TRBJ1-2, is EAGVTQFPSHSVIEKGQTVTLRCDPISGHDNLYWYRRVMGKEIKFLLHFVKESKQDESGMPNNRFLAERTGGTYSTLKVQPAELEDSGVYFCASSLQQGEAYTFGSGTRLTVV.

The sample holds many counts of this clonotype. The rearrangement uses TRBV5-5 and TRBJ1-1, with D perhaps matching TRBD1 (6 bases). V lost 1 base, J lost 4 bases, and 8 bases lay in between. The length of the CDR3 is 13 residues. Germline loops: CDR1 SGHKS, CDR2 YYEKEE (reference sequence). The CDR3 bases are TGTGCCAGCAGCTTGCCCAGGGGCACTGAAGCTTTCTTT. It yields the protein CASSLPRGTEAFF.

This sequence joins TRBV20-1 and TRBJ2-7; 7 nucleotides align to TRBD1. The CDR3 covers 15 residues. CDR1 is DFQATT and CDR2 is SNEGSKA in the germline V gene (reference sequence). Trimming removed 0 bases from V and 2 bases from J; junction bases left unmatched: 7. CDR3 DNA sequence: TGCAGTGCTAGAGATACGGGGACAGCCACCTACGAGCAGTACTTC. Translation gives CSARDTGTATYEQYF.

This clonotype was counted a single time. The chain employs TRBV29-1 and TRBJ2-1; D possibly corresponds to TRBD2 (6 bases). The V and J ends lost 3 bases and 8 bases respectively, with 11 bases between them. CDR1 and CDR2 from the germline V gene are SQVTM and ANQGSEA. CDR3 length: 12 residues. The CDR3 bases are TGCAGCGTTGACAGAGGCGGGGATGAGCAGTTCTTC. Protein product: CSVDRGGDEQFF.

DNA of the CDR3: TGTGCCAGCCTATTCGGCCCCGAAGGGAATGAAAAACTGTTTTTT. It codes for CASLFGPEGNEKLFF. The chain employs TRBV2 and TRBJ1-4; D is ambiguous. This CDR3 has 15 amino acids. Germline CDR1 and CDR2: SNHLY and FYNNEI. The V gene lost 8 bases and the J gene lost 5 bases, with 18 bases spanning the gap.

This clonotype was counted only a few times. This sequence joins TRBV11-2 and TRBJ1-1; D not resolved. This CDR3 is 14 amino acids long. The germline gives CDR1 SGHAT, CDR2 FQNNGV. Deletions cut 1 base from V and 6 bases from J, with 12 bases between. The CDR3 DNA reads TGTGCCAGCAGCTTAGTTGCGGGAATCCCTGAAGCTTTCTTT. Translating gives CASSLVAGIPEAFF.

V is TRBV24-1 and J is TRBJ2-1; D is possibly TRBD1 (6 bases). Trimming shortened V by 3 bases and J by 3 bases, and 11 bases separated the two germline ends. CDR1 and CDR2 (germline): KGHDR, SFDVKD. This CDR3 spans 15 amino acids. CDR3 in DNA: TGTGCCACCAGTGATAGCAGGGGCTTCTACAATGAGCAGTTCTTC. It codes for CATSDSRGFYNEQFF.

The chain has TRBV11-2 and TRBJ2-3, with 7 bases identical to TRBD2. The junction had 8 bases not matched to a gene; V was cut back by 5 bases and J by 0 bases. This CDR3 contains 16 residues. The V gene's germline CDR1 is SGHAT and CDR2 FQNNGV. As DNA, the CDR3 is TGTGCCAGCAGCCGGCAAGCGGGAACAAGCACAGATACGCAGTATTTT. Protein product: CASSRQAGTSTDTQYF.